This entry concerns a single T cell receptor (beta chain). Its antigen remains unidentified. TCRdb ran MiXCR on the 5' RACE reads and lists one entry per CDR3 protein. The data contain around 370,000 distinct CDR3 sequences, approximately 10% of them singletons. The V and J ends lost 6 bases and 0 bases respectively, with 12 bases between them. The CDR3 consists of 13 residues. The V gene's germline CDR1 is DFQATT and CDR2 SNEGSKA (reference sequence). The sample comes from a study of identical twins. Study-level findings and limits: A lower insertion count was a feature of abundant cord blood beta clonotypes, with no such feature in memory repertoires.

This clonotype was sampled from a woman aged 45-65 years in good health. Source material: naive T cells sorted from blood. This chain joins TRBV20-1 and TRBJ2-7; D perhaps matches TRBD2 (6 bases). As DNA, the CDR3 is TGCAGTGCCCTCCGGGGGACCTCCTACGAGCAGTACTTC. Translation gives CSALRGTSYEQYF.